Shown below are 8 T cell receptor beta chains from a single sample sequenced in a study of T-cell reconstitution after alpha-beta-depleted transplantation in children. This sample's TCRbeta library carried unique molecular identifier barcodes. TCRdb re-analysed the PCR reads in MiXCR, keeping a single row per CDR3 protein. The table records about 580,000 distinct CDR3 sequences, about 21% of them present only once. The sequences come from PBMCs, mostly from graft donor cells, collected 360 days after TCRalphabeta/CD19-depleted stem cell transplant. The receptor source for this set is a boy in the first two years of life who had a stem cell transplant for acute myeloid leukemia, so the T cells may come from the graft donor.

A few counts support this clonotype. The chain carries TRBV7-8 and TRBJ2-7; no definite D call. This CDR3 contains 12 residues. The ends were cut back, 1 base at V and 6 bases at J, with 7 bases in the middle. The germline CDR1 and CDR2 sequences are SGHVS and FQNEAQ. The CDR3 region has the DNA TGTGCCAGCAGCTTAGTCCCCAGCGAGCAGTACGTC. It yields the protein CASSLVPSEQYV.

This sequence joins TRBV27 and TRBJ2-2; 9 bases align to TRBD2. Germline trimming cut 3 bases from V and 8 bases from J; bases unmatched to any gene: 1. Germline CDR1 is MNHEY and CDR2 is SMNVEV (reference sequence). The CDR3 length is 13 residues. As DNA, the CDR3 is TGTGCCAGCAGTTTTAGCGGGGGAGGGGAGCTGTTTTTT. Translated: CASSFSGGGELFF.

The chain is built from TRBV6-1 and TRBJ2-1, with D possibly called TRBD1 or TRBD2 (6 bases each). Trimming pared 7 bases from V and 5 bases from J, leaving 18 bases between. Germline CDR1 is MNHNS and CDR2 is SASEGT. CDR3 length equals 15 residues. CDR3 in amino acids: CASKGFGGTNNEQFF. CDR3 sequence (DNA): TGTGCCAGCAAGGGGTTCGGGGGCACGAACAATGAGCAGTTCTTC.

This clonotype has only a few counts. V usage is TRBV7-2 and J usage is TRBJ2-2; D tentatively reads TRBD1 or TRBD2 (5 bases each). Between the trimmed V and J ends, which lost 4 bases and 2 bases, there was a span of 14 bases. There are 16 residues in the CDR3. Looked up from germline, CDR1 is SGHTA and CDR2 is FQGNSA. CDR3 loop: CASSSGPFLNTGELFF. The CDR3 bases are TGTGCCAGCAGCTCGGGACCATTCTTAAACACCGGGGAGCTGTTTTTT.

This clonotype was picked up a small number of times. The V call is TRBV6-5, the J call TRBJ1-6, with a weak D call TRBD1 (5 bases). The CDR3 totals 16 residues. Germline lookup yields CDR1 MNHEY and CDR2 SVGAGI. V was cut by 2 bases and J by 6 bases, with 14 bases left in between. CDR3 amino acids: CASSYGRGRGNSPLHF. DNA for the CDR3: TGTGCCAGCAGTTACGGGCGAGGGAGGGGTAATTCACCCCTCCACTTT.

This clonotype was seen a handful of times. The CDR3 DNA reads as TGCGCCAGCAGCGCCATCCCTGCGCAGGGGGCTGGGGCCAACGTCCTGACTTTC. Its protein product is CASSAIPAQGAGANVLTF. The chain combines TRBV5-1 with TRBJ2-6, with 7 nucleotides matching TRBD1. In germline, CDR1 is SGHRS, CDR2 YFSETQ. Germline trimming cut 4 bases from V and 2 bases from J; bases unmatched to any gene: 12. The CDR3 contains 18 residues.

This clonotype was detected a few times. The rearrangement uses TRBV20-1 and TRBJ2-7; no clear D gene. The CDR3 extends over 13 amino acids. CDR1 and CDR2 (germline): DFQATT, SNEGSKA (reference sequence). Trimming shortened V by 3 bases and J by 7 bases, and 16 bases separated the two germline ends. The CDR3 nucleotides are TGCAGTGCTAGCGTGCTAGTGTTAGGAGAGCAGTACTTC. Protein product: CSASVLVLGEQYF.

This clonotype was found a few times. The V gene is TRBV5-1, the J gene TRBJ2-5; weak D call: TRBD2 (7 bases). The germline CDR1 and CDR2 sequences are SGHRS and YFSETQ. Deletions cut 6 bases from V and 2 bases from J, with 14 bases between. This CDR3 has 14 amino acids. CDR3 protein: CASTGGQGQETQYF. CDR3 DNA sequence: TGCGCCAGCACGGGGGGCCAGGGACAAGAGACCCAGTACTTC.